The entry that follows covers one T cell receptor beta chain sequence. The CDR3 has 14 residues. CDR1 and CDR2 (germline): MGHRA, YSYEKL. The V end lost 2 bases, the J end lost 1 base, and 8 bases lay between the germline ends. The sample belongs to a study of blood T cell repertoires in COVID-19. Assay used: immunoSEQ multiplex PCR; TCRdb lists only in-frame clones, some missing. The data hold tens of thousands of clones, with approximately 84% observed a single time. The source material was peripheral blood. The sequence derives from a man in his forties or fifties with acute or convalescent COVID-19. The rearrangement joins TRBV4-1 to TRBJ2-5; tentatively, D is TRBD2 (5 bases). The DNA for the CDR3 is TGCGCCAGCAGCCAAACACTAGGCCAAGAGACCCAGTACTTC. The encoded protein is CASSQTLGQETQYF.